This T cell receptor (beta chain) was obtained from a study of patients and donors after allogeneic stem cell transplantation (TCRdb year 2020). This clonotype has a handful of counts. Its binding antigen is unknown. No per-base quality is available; no much larger clone lies one base away. Library preparation was by RT-PCR. For sequencing, a NextSeq 550 was employed. Through fastp at Q25 and MiXCR, TCRdb rebuilt clones from the public reads, retaining in-frame beta chains. Rows merge per CDR3 protein into single entries with the most common DNA and genes. This sample gives approximately 410,000 distinct CDR3 sequences in total; about a sixth of them show up just once. The top ten constitute around 7.2% of the sample. V drops 4 bases and J drops 3 bases, leaving 21 bases in between. From cysteine to phenylalanine, the CDR3 is 17 amino acids long. Of the read, only the CDR3 DNA is kept; its 51 bases are in frame from base 1.

The source is a human donor who was either an allogeneic HSCT recipient or a stem cell or donor lymphocyte infusion donor (not recorded which). It is not recorded whose cells these are; they may come from a transplant donor. In this chain, TRBV12-3 or TRBV12-4 is recombined with TRBJ1-1; TRBD1 is a weak D gene call, 6 bases matching. The sequenced material came from blood, either unsorted or a sorted T cell fraction (not recorded which). The CDR3 loop reads CASSSWRRGLTYTEAFF. DNA sequence: TGTGCCAGCAGTTCTTGGAGGCGGGGGCTAACTTACACTGAAGCTTTCTTT.